The 8 T cell receptor beta chains below were found in one sample sequenced in a study of shared clonotypes between healthy human individuals. Terminally differentiated effector memory CD45RA+ cells were left out of the naive CD8 fraction, which was CD45RO-negative and positively selected for CCR7. Sequencing was performed with immunoSEQ multiplex PCR; in TCRdb, only in-frame clones are kept and a portion is missing. The table lists 760,000 or so clones, just over 95% of them singletons. Input material: naive CD8+ T cells sorted from blood. All receptors derive from a man aged 25 to 40 in good health.

The genes are TRBV7-9 and TRBJ1-2; 7 bases align to TRBD1. Germline-derived CDR1 and CDR2 are SEHNR and FQNEAQ (reference sequence). The J segment lost 8 bases and the V segment lost 5 bases, leaving 5 bases of the junction unmatched. The CDR3 consists of 12 residues. CDR3 residues: CASSKDRSGYTF. The DNA of the CDR3 is TGTGCCAGCAGCAAGGACAGGAGCGGCTACACCTTC.

This chain connects TRBV28 to TRBJ2-3; a possible D gene is TRBD1 (5 bases). The V gene lost 6 bases and the J gene lost 1 base, with 17 bases spanning the gap. Germline CDR1 reads MDHEN; CDR2 reads SYDVKM. The CDR3 is 16 amino acids. CDR3 sequence: CASSSRQLGRTDTQYF. CDR3 in DNA: TGTGCCAGCAGCTCGAGACAGCTAGGGCGCACAGATACGCAGTATTTT.

This clone was picked up a small number of times. V and J are TRBV13 and TRBJ2-7; 8 bases fit TRBD1. The CDR3 extends over 14 amino acids. Germline lookup yields CDR1 PRHDT and CDR2 FYEKMQ (reference sequence). The V gene end was trimmed by 7 bases and the J gene end by 1 base; junction bases not matched to a gene: 6. CDR3: CASNDRGSSYEQYF. The CDR3 DNA is TGTGCCAGCAACGACAGGGGATCGTCCTACGAGCAGTACTTC.

The rearrangement links TRBV28 to TRBJ1-5; possibly TRBD1 for D (6 bases). CDR1 and CDR2 from the germline V gene are MDHEN and SYDVKM. The CDR3 length is 16 residues. The V and J ends lost 6 bases and 0 bases respectively, with 15 bases between them. The CDR3 spells CASRKQGLGSNQPQHF. CDR3 DNA sequence: TGTGCCAGCAGGAAACAGGGTTTGGGTAGCAATCAGCCCCAGCATTTT. Looking up the rest from reference TRBV28 and TRBJ1-5 gives the full variable domain: DVKVTQSSRYLVKRTGEKVFLECVQDMDHENMFWYRQDPGLGLRLIYFSYDVKMKEKGDIPEGYSVSREKKERFSLILESASTNQTSMYLCASRKQGLGSNQPQHFGDGTRLSIL.

This rearrangement joins TRBV9 to TRBJ2-7; D possibly uses TRBD1 or TRBD2 (6 bases each). CDR3 size: 13 residues. CDR1 and CDR2 (germline): SGDLS, YYNGEE. Between the trimmed V and J ends, which lost 2 bases and 7 bases, there was a span of 13 bases. This CDR3 is CASSVAGEEEQYF. Here the CDR3 DNA reads TGTGCCAGCAGCGTCGCAGGGGAGGAAGAGCAGTACTTC.

The chain links TRBV27 to TRBJ1-4, with D possibly matching TRBD1 (5 bases). The CDR3 extends over 16 amino acids. The V and J ends lost 3 bases and 0 bases respectively, with 11 bases between them. Germline CDR1 reads MNHEY; CDR2 reads SMNVEV (reference sequence). DNA of the CDR3: TGTGCCAGCAGTTTTGACAGCCCTGCAACTAATGAAAAACTGTTTTTT. Translating it yields CASSFDSPATNEKLFF.

The chain joins TRBV6-5 to TRBJ2-2; the D gene is possibly TRBD2 (6 bases). V lost 8 bases to trimming and J lost 2 bases, with 12 bases between them. Germline assignment: CDR1 MNHEY and CDR2 SVGAGI. The CDR3 totals 14 residues. As DNA, the CDR3 is TGTGCCAGCCGGGGGACTTATAACACCGGGGAGCTGTTTTTT. This translates into CASRGTYNTGELFF.

This chain joins TRBV13 and TRBJ1-2; D gene unclear. Germline V CDR1 and CDR2: PRHDT, FYEKMQ (reference sequence). The CDR3 sequence is 14 residues long. The germline V and J ends were trimmed by 5 bases and 4 bases, with 14 bases remaining between them. CDR3 bases: TGTGCCAGCAGCACCGCTCCGGACCTCTATGGCTACACCTTC. Amino acid sequence: CASSTAPDLYGYTF.